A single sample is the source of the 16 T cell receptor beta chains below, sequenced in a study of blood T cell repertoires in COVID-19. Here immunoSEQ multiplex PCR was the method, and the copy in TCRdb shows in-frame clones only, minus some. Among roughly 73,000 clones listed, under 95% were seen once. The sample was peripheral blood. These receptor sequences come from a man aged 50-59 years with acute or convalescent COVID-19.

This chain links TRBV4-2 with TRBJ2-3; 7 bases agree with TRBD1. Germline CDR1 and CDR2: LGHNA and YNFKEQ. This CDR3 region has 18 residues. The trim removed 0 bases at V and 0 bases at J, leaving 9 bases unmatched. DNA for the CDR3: TGTGCCAGCAGCCAAGAGGGGACAGCCTCATATAGCACAGATACGCAGTATTTT. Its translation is CASSQEGTASYSTDTQYF.

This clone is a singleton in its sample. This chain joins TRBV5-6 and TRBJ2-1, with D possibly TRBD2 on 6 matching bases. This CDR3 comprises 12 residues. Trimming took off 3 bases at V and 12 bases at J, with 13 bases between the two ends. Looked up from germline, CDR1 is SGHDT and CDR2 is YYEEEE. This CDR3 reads CASSSGGGGQFF. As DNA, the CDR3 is TGTGCCAGCAGCTCAGGTGGGGGAGGGCAGTTCTTC.

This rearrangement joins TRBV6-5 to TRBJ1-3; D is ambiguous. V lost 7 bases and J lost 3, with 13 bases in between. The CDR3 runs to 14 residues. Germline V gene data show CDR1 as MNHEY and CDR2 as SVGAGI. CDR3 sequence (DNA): TGTGCCAGCAATCTCGGAGGGTTTGGAAACACCATATATTTT. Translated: CASNLGGFGNTIYF.

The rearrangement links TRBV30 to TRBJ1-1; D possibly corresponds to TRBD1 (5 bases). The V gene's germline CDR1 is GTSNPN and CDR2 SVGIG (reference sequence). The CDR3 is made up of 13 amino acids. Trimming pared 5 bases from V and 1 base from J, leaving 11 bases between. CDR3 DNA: TGTGCCTGGGTGGACATTTGGAACACTGAAGCTTTCTTT. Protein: CAWVDIWNTEAFF.

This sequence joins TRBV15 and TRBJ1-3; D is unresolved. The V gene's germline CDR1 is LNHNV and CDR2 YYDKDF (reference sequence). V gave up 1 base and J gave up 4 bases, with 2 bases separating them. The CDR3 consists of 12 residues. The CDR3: CATSRVGNTIYF. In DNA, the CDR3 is TGTGCCACCAGCAGAGTAGGAAACACCATATATTTT. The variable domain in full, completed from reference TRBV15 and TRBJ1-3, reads DAMVIQNPRYQVTQFGKPVTLSCSQTLNHNVMYWYQQKSSQAPKLLFHYYDKDFNNEADTPDNFQSRRPNTSFCFLDIRSPGLGDTAMYLCATSRVGNTIYFGEGSWLTVV.

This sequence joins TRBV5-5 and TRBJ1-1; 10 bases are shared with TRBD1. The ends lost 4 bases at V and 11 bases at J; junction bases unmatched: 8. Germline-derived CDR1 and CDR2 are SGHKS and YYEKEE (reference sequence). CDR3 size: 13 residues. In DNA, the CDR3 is TGTGCCAGCAGCGCGCCGGGACAGGGGCGGGCTTTCTTT. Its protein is CASSAPGQGRAFF.

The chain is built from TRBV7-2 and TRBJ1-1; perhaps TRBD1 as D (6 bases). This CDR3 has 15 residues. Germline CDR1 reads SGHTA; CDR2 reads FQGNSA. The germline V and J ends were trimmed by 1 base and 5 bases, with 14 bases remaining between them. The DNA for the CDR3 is TGTGCCAGCAGCTTAGGTCAGGGGCTGGGAACTGAAGCTTTCTTT. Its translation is CASSLGQGLGTEAFF.

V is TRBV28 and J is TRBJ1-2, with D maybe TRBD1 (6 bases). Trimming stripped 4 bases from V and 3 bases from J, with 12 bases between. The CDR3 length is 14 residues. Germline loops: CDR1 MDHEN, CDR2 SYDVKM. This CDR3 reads CASSSSDRHYGYTF. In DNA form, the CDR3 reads TGTGCCAGCAGTTCCTCGGACAGACACTATGGCTACACCTTC.

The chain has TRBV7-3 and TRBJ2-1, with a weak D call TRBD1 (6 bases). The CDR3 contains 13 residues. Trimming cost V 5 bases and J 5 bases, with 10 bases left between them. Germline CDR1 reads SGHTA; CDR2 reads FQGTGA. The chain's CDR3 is CASSLDSDNEQFF. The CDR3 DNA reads TGTGCCAGCAGCCTGGACAGCGACAATGAGCAGTTCTTC. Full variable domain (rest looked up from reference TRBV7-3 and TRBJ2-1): GAGVSQTPSNKVTEKGKYVELRCDPISGHTALYWYRQSLGQGPEFLIYFQGTGAADDSGLPNDRFFAVRPEGSVSTLKIQRTERGDSAVYLCASSLDSDNEQFFGPGTRLTVL.

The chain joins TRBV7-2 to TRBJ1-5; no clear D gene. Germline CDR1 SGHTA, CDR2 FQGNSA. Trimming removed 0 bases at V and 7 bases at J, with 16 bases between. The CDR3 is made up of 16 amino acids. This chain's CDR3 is CASSLAGQNRRQPQHF. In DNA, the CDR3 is TGTGCCAGCAGCTTAGCGGGCCAGAACCGCAGACAGCCCCAGCATTTT.

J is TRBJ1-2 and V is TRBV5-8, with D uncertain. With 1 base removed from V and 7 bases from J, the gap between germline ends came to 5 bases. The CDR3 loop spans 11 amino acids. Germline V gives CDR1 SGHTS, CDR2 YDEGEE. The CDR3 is CASSLYFGYTF. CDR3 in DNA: TGTGCCAGCAGCTTGTATTTTGGCTACACCTTC. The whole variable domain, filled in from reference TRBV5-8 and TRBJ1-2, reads EAGVTQSPTHLIKTRGQQATLRCSPISGHTSVYWYQQALGLGLQFLLWYDEGEERNRGNFPPRFSGRQFPNYSSELNVNALELEDSALYLCASSLYFGYTFGSGTRLTVV.

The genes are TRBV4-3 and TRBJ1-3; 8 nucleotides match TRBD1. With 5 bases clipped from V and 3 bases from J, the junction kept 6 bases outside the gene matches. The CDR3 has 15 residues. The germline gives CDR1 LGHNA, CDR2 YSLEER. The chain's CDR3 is CASSEGTGGGNTIYF. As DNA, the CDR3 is TGCGCCAGCAGCGAGGGAACAGGGGGTGGAAACACCATATATTTT.

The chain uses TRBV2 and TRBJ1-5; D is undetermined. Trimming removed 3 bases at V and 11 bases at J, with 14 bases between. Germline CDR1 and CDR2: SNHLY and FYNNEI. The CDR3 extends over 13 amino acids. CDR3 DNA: TGTGCCAGCAGTGAGGATCTTCGGGTGGCCCAGCATTTT. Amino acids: CASSEDLRVAQHF.

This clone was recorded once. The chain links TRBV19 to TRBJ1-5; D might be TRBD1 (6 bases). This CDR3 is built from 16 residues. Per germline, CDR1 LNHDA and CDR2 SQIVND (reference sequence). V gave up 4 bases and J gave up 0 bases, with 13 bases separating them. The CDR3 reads CASSTGVPYSNQPQHF. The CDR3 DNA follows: TGTGCCAGTAGTACAGGGGTTCCATATAGCAATCAGCCCCAGCATTTT.

This CDR3 is CASSLETALGQFF. The CDR3 coding sequence is TGTGCCAGCAGCTTAGAAACAGCACTAGGGCAGTTCTTC. V usage is TRBV7-9 and J usage is TRBJ2-1, with D maybe TRBD2 (5 bases). In germline, CDR1 is SEHNR, CDR2 FQNEAQ (reference sequence). This CDR3 contains 13 residues. The V gene lost 1 base and the J gene lost 12 bases, with 13 bases spanning the gap.

The CDR3 region has the DNA TGTGCCAGCAGAGACAGGGCCTCTGGAAACACCATATATTTT. This sequence encodes CASRDRASGNTIYF. The V gene is TRBV6-6, the J gene TRBJ1-3; TRBD1 matches at 7 bases. The CDR3 is 14 amino acids. The germline V gene encodes CDR1 MNHNY and CDR2 SVGAGI (reference sequence). V lost 6 bases to trimming and J lost 0 bases; unmatched junction nucleotides: 2.